This T cell receptor beta chain was sequenced during a study of glioma-infiltrating T cells after dendritic cell vaccination. Study-wide results and limits: Complete blood and tumor specimen sets were limited to few patients. TCR clonality showed no direct relationship with survival.

Details on this clone: Its antigen is undetermined.

The V end lost 0 bases, the J end lost 1 base, and 4 bases lay between the germline ends. The CDR3 runs to 13 residues. From germline, CDR1 is MNHEY and CDR2 SVGAGI. TCRB CDR3 was amplified from 2 ug genomic DNA or less. The repertoire was sequenced with immunoSEQ multiplex PCR; TCRdb's copy has only in-frame clones and lacks some. In the table there are about 58,000 clones, more than 75% of which are singletons. The time point: after dendritic cell vaccination, including at tumor progression/relapse. This TCR was sampled from a human donor with glioblastoma. The sample was blood, taken after dendritic cell vaccination. The J gene is TRBJ2-7, the V gene TRBV6-5; D is ambiguous. CDR3 in amino acids: CASSYSRSYEQYF. The CDR3 DNA follows: TGTGCCAGCAGTTACTCCCGTTCCTACGAGCAGTACTTC.